Following are 22 T cell receptor beta chains from one sample sequenced in a study of Ad26.COV2.S vaccination and SARS-CoV-2 variants. Clones were sequenced by immunoSEQ multiplex PCR, and TCRdb holds only the in-frame ones, with some missing. Here the sample spans roughly 420,000 clones, about 91% being singletons. Described treatment: around 19 received Ad26.COV2.S at low or high dose, single or two shots; 5 received placebo; per-sample allocation not given. The samples date from day 63 after the first vaccine or placebo injection. Material: peripheral blood, obtained in a trial of Ad26.COV2.S vaccine versus placebo. The receptor set was obtained from a person between 18 and 60 years old who received the Ad26.COV2.S COVID-19 vaccine or a placebo.

The genes are TRBV7-3 and TRBJ2-2; 12 bases map to TRBD1. Per the germline V gene, CDR1 is SGHTA and CDR2 is FQGTGA. V shed 5 bases, J shed 6 bases, and the junction held 7 bases outside the gene matches. This CDR3 contains 16 residues. The CDR3 reads CASSPPGQGAPGELFF. In DNA, the CDR3 is TGTGCCAGCAGCCCACCGGGACAGGGGGCGCCCGGGGAGCTGTTTTTT.

Remarks on this clone: The sample contains more than one DNA sequence encoding this CDR3. J is TRBJ1-1 and V is TRBV30; maybe TRBD1 (5 bases). Germline V gene data show CDR1 as GTSNPN and CDR2 as SVGIG (reference sequence). V lost 0 bases and J lost 1, with 9 bases in between. The CDR3 contains 14 residues. Here the CDR3 reads CAWSVPGWNTEAFF. The CDR3, as DNA: TGTGCCTGGAGTGTACCAGGGTGGAACACTGAAGCTTTCTTT.

V usage is TRBV12-3 or TRBV12-4 and J usage is TRBJ1-1; D is undetermined. V shed 3 bases and J shed 11 bases, with 10 bases lying between them. This CDR3 is built from 11 residues. The CDR3 bases are TGTGCCAGCAGTTTTGGTCCCGCTGCTTTCTTT. This gives the protein CASSFGPAAFF.

This clone has just a few counts. The chain is built from TRBV11-3 and TRBJ1-2; a possible D gene is TRBD1 (5 bases). The germline gives CDR1 SGHNT, CDR2 YENEEA. V was trimmed by 5 bases and J by 5 bases, leaving 15 bases between them. The CDR3 extends over 14 amino acids. The chain's CDR3 is CASSLREGRYGYTF. CDR3 bases: TGTGCCAGCAGCCTGAGAGAGGGGCGGTATGGCTACACCTTC. The full variable domain, in which reference TRBV11-3 and TRBJ1-2 provide the parts outside the CDR3, is EAGVVQSPRYKIIEKKQPVAFWCNPISGHNTLYWYLQNLGQGPELLIRYENEEAVDDSQLPKDRFSAERLKGVDSTLKIQPAELGDSAVYLCASSLREGRYGYTFGSGTRLTVV.

For the CDR3, the DNA is TGTGCCAGCAGCTTAGATGGGGGCCTTAAGGAAATAGATACGCAGTATTTT. Translated: CASSLDGGLKEIDTQYF. The V gene is TRBV11-3, the J gene TRBJ2-3; TRBD1 is a possible D gene (6 bases). With 0 bases removed from V and 5 bases from J, the gap between germline ends came to 18 bases. Germline V gene lookup returns CDR1 SGHNT and CDR2 YENEEA. CDR3 length: 17 amino acids.

The chain joins TRBV18 to TRBJ1-2, with 9 positions matching TRBD1. The germline CDR1 and CDR2 sequences are KGHSH and LQKENI. V lost 4 bases and J lost 3; bases outside the gene matches: 18. The CDR3 length is 19 residues. The CDR3 sequence is CASSHSRPGTGYDDYGYTF. As DNA, the CDR3 is TGTGCCAGCTCACACAGCCGGCCGGGGACAGGGTACGACGACTATGGCTACACCTTC.

The chain recombines TRBV6-2 or TRBV6-3 with TRBJ2-7; 8 nucleotides line up with TRBD1. The CDR3 contains 18 residues. CDR1 and CDR2 from the germline V gene are MNHEY and SVGEGT. V lost 2 bases to trimming and J lost 6 bases; unmatched junction nucleotides: 18. The CDR3 region has the DNA TGTGCCAGCAGTTACGACCTACCGACAGGGGCAATACCAGGCGAGCAGTACTTC. It specifies CASSYDLPTGAIPGEQYF.

J is TRBJ1-5 and V is TRBV6-5, with D uncertain. The CDR3 sequence is 13 residues long. Trimming took off 6 bases at V and 3 bases at J, with 9 bases between the two ends. The germline gives CDR1 MNHEY, CDR2 SVGAGI. CDR3 region: CASRQDLNQPQHF. DNA for the CDR3: TGTGCCAGCAGGCAAGACCTCAATCAGCCCCAGCATTTT.

This clone was counted a single time. The V and J genes are TRBV5-1 and TRBJ1-6; the D is unclear. The CDR3 contains 15 residues. Per germline, CDR1 SGHRS and CDR2 YFSETQ. With 1 base removed from V and 9 bases from J, the gap between germline ends came to 14 bases. CDR3 nucleotide sequence: TGCGCCAGCAGCTTGCTTGATAGGGTAGCTTCACCCCTCCACTTT. It codes for CASSLLDRVASPLHF. The full variable domain, rest sourced from reference TRBV5-1 and TRBJ1-6, is KAGVTQTPRYLIKTRGQQVTLSCSPISGHRSVSWYQQTPGQGLQFLFEYFSETQRNKGNFPGRFSGRQFSNSRSEMNVSTLELGDSALYLCASSLLDRVASPLHFGNGTRLTVT.

The chain employs TRBV9 and TRBJ1-1; no reliable D call. V was cut by 0 bases and J by 0 bases, with 15 bases left in between. The CDR3 extends over 17 amino acids. Germline V gene sequence: CDR1 SGDLS, CDR2 YYNGEE. This CDR3 reads CASSVGGGAGLNTEAFF. The CDR3, as DNA: TGTGCCAGCAGCGTAGGGGGTGGAGCGGGTCTGAACACTGAAGCTTTCTTT. Together with reference TRBV9 and TRBJ1-1, the CDR3 gives the full variable domain: DSGVTQTPKHLITATGQRVTLRCSPRSGDLSVYWYQQSLDQGLQFLIQYYNGEERAKGNILERFSAQQFPDLHSELNLSSLELGDSALYFCASSVGGGAGLNTEAFFGQGTRLTVV.

This chain uses TRBV28 with TRBJ1-5, with D possibly TRBD1 on 5 matching bases. CDR3 size: 13 residues. Deletions cut 7 bases from V and 7 bases from J, with 14 bases between. Germline V gives CDR1 MDHEN, CDR2 SYDVKM. The CDR3 spells CASTNWGEQPQHF. Here the CDR3 DNA reads TGTGCCAGCACCAACTGGGGGGAGCAGCCCCAGCATTTT. Filled out from reference TRBV28 and TRBJ1-5, the complete variable domain reads DVKVTQSSRYLVKRTGEKVFLECVQDMDHENMFWYRQDPGLGLRLIYFSYDVKMKEKGDIPEGYSVSREKKERFSLILESASTNQTSMYLCASTNWGEQPQHFGDGTRLSIL.

The J gene is TRBJ2-1, the V gene TRBV20-1, with D hard to call. The CDR3 runs 11 residues. V shed 5 bases and J shed 5 bases, with 7 bases lying between them. The germline gives CDR1 DFQATT, CDR2 SNEGSKA (reference sequence). The CDR3 loop is CSALGNNEQFF. The CDR3 nucleotides read TGCAGTGCTCTTGGGAACAATGAGCAGTTCTTC.

The chain joins TRBV9 to TRBJ1-1, with D perhaps TRBD1 (5 bases). CDR3 size: 13 residues. V gave up 4 bases and J gave up 1 base, with 8 bases separating them. Germline CDR1 and CDR2: SGDLS and YYNGEE. The CDR3 is CASSTQGNTEAFF. The CDR3 region has the DNA TGTGCCAGCAGCACCCAGGGGAACACTGAAGCTTTCTTT.

J is TRBJ2-3 and V is TRBV4-1, with D uncertain. Germline values: CDR1 MGHRA, CDR2 YSYEKL. This CDR3 has 20 residues. Trimming left V 0 bases short and J 5 bases short, with 27 bases between. Here the CDR3 DNA reads TGCGCCAGCAGCCAAGAGAGGAGTAGTGTCATGGGTTCTAGGCAAGATACGCAGTATTTT. The encoded protein is CASSQERSSVMGSRQDTQYF.

The chain joins TRBV4-2 to TRBJ1-6, with TRBD1 matching over 10 bases. Germline assignment: CDR1 LGHNA and CDR2 YNFKEQ. The CDR3 is 14 residues long. Unmatched junction bases numbered 4, after V lost 7 bases and J lost 7 bases. The CDR3 sequence: CASTLTGGNSPLHF. CDR3 DNA: TGTGCCAGCACCCTGACAGGGGGCAATTCACCCCTCCACTTT.

The rearrangement uses TRBV18 and TRBJ2-6; D gene unclear. From germline, CDR1 is KGHSH and CDR2 LQKENI. Trimming left V 6 bases short and J 0 bases short, with 6 bases between. The CDR3 totals 14 residues. The CDR3 DNA sequence: TGTGCCAGCTCTCAGAGCTCTGGGGCCAACGTCCTGACTTTC. Its protein product is CASSQSSGANVLTF.

About this clone itself: Other DNA sequences in this sample translate to the same CDR3. The chain is built from TRBV27 and TRBJ1-1, with D tentatively TRBD1 (5 bases). CDR1 is MNHEY and CDR2 is SMNVEV in the germline V gene (reference sequence). The CDR3 covers 15 residues. V lost 2 bases and J lost 4, with 14 bases in between. The CDR3 DNA reads as TGTGCCAGCAGTTTAAGTGATGTGCAGGGCACTGAAGCTTTCTTT. It translates to CASSLSDVQGTEAFF.

Only one count was recorded for this clone. The V call is TRBV7-8, the J call TRBJ2-3; a possible D gene is TRBD2 (5 bases). Germline CDR1 reads SGHVS; CDR2 reads FQNEAQ. This CDR3 region has 17 residues. The ends were cut back, 0 bases at V and 3 bases at J, with 16 bases in the middle. This CDR3 reads CASSLAEVALVTDTQYF. The CDR3, as DNA: TGTGCCAGCAGCTTAGCGGAGGTCGCCTTAGTTACAGATACGCAGTATTTT.

The chain carries TRBV10-3 and TRBJ1-1; 11 nucleotides line up with TRBD1. The CDR3 is 15 residues long. Germline V CDR1 and CDR2: ENHRY, SYGVKD. Germline trimming cut 4 bases from V and 2 bases from J; bases unmatched to any gene: 3. The CDR3 here is CAISAGQGANTEAFF. For the CDR3, the DNA is TGTGCCATCAGTGCCGGACAGGGGGCCAACACTGAAGCTTTCTTT.

This chain joins TRBV9 and TRBJ1-3, with TRBD1 matching 7 bases. The CDR3 loop spans 15 amino acids. J gave up 0 bases and V 7 bases, and 7 bases lay outside the gene matches. CDR1 is SGDLS, CDR2 YYNGEE, per germline. This CDR3 reads CASGPDRLSGNTIYF. Here the CDR3 DNA reads TGTGCCAGCGGACCGGACAGGCTCTCTGGAAACACCATATATTTT.

The CDR3 region is CASSLAGGTYEQYV. CDR3 DNA: TGTGCCAGCAGTTTAGCGGGGGGTACTTACGAGCAGTACGTC. The chain has TRBV28 and TRBJ2-7, with 8 positions matching TRBD2. Germline-derived CDR1 and CDR2 are MDHEN and SYDVKM. The CDR3 extends over 14 amino acids. Trimming cost V 2 bases and J 4 bases; bases outside gene matches: 4.

V usage is TRBV19 and J usage is TRBJ1-1; 9 nucleotides line up with TRBD1. Looked up from germline, CDR1 is LNHDA and CDR2 is SQIVND (reference sequence). The CDR3 is 14 amino acids. V shed 4 bases and J 4 bases; nucleotides not matched to a gene: 4. CDR3: CASSRETGGTEAFF. The CDR3 bases are TGTGCCAGTAGTAGGGAGACAGGGGGCACTGAAGCTTTCTTT.